The sequence of this T cell receptor beta chain was determined in a study of blood T cell repertoires in COVID-19. Study context: Sites across the United States, Italy and Spain contributed samples from acute and convalescent COVID-19. T cells, B-cell-depleted T cells, or PBMCs provided the cDNA or gDNA that served as material.

Sequencing used immunoSEQ multiplex PCR; TCRdb keeps in-frame clones, though not all of them. The sample consists of around 220,000 clones, less than 85% of them appearing once. This clone was picked up one time. The germline V gene has CDR1 SQVTM and CDR2 ANQGSEA. V was trimmed by 4 bases and J by 0 bases, leaving 15 bases between them. The CDR3 length is 15 residues. Patients from Seattle were sampled longitudinally, starting during active infection. The sample consisted of peripheral blood. The rearrangement uses TRBV29-1 and TRBJ1-1; tentatively, D is TRBD1 (5 bases). The receptor was isolated from an elderly woman with COVID-19, enrolled during active disease. The CDR3 bases are TGCAGCGTTGGGATTGTGAGGACACTGAACACTGAAGCTTTCTTT. This encodes CSVGIVRTLNTEAFF. The full variable domain, with the rest looked up from reference TRBV29-1 and TRBJ1-1, is SAVISQKPSRDICQRGTSLTIQCQVDSQVTMMFWYRQQPGQSLTLIATANQGSEATYESGFVIDKFPISRPNLTFSTLTVSNMSPEDSSIYLCSVGIVRTLNTEAFFGQGTRLTVV.